This T cell receptor beta chain was observed in a study of long-term antiretroviral therapy in people with HIV. As regards this clone: Its antigen is undetermined.

Samples were assayed with immunoSEQ v3.0 at survey level. Repertoires were generated with immunoSEQ multiplex PCR, while TCRdb's copy carries only in-frame clones and drops some. The sample comprises 30,000 to 40,000 clones, 65% to 80% of which are singletons, and roughly 3.5% rests with the top ten. This CDR3 is 12 amino acids long. Germline V lookup: CDR1 ENHRY, CDR2 SYGVKD. The V and J ends lost 9 bases and 3 bases, in that order; junction bases with no gene match: 5. Study outcomes and limitations: Clones showing expansion before ART dominated the repertoire at all time points.

This TCR derives from a man aged 50 or older with HIV. The gene calls are TRBV10-3 and TRBJ2-7, with TRBD1 matching 7 bases. Sequenced material: unsorted PBMCs, taken 3 years after starting antiretroviral therapy. CDR3 nucleotide sequence: TGTGCCATACAGGGACAGAACTACGAGCAGTACTTC. Its translation: CAIQGQNYEQYF.